This note documents a single T cell receptor beta chain sequence. TCRdb ran MiXCR on the 5' RACE reads and lists one entry per CDR3 protein. The sample carries about 560,000 distinct CDR3 sequences, roughly 17% recorded once. The CDR3 has 13 residues. Germline values: CDR1 LNHDA, CDR2 SQIVND (reference sequence). The germline V and J ends were trimmed by 6 bases and 2 bases, with 11 bases remaining between them. The data originate from a study of T-cell memory formation after mild COVID-19. This sequence originates from an adult woman who had mild COVID-19 (a few samples of this study predate the infection). Cell type and time point are not known. The sequencing sample was made of PBMCs or a T cell subset sorted from them (not recorded which). The rearrangement uses TRBV19 and TRBJ2-7, with TRBD1 as a possible D gene (6 bases). CDR3 sequence reads: CASSYRDTYEQYF. As DNA, the CDR3 is TGTGCCAGTAGCTACAGGGATACCTACGAGCAGTACTTC.